This is a list of T cell receptor beta chains from one sample in a study of T-cell reconstitution after alpha-beta-depleted transplantation in children. TCRdb re-analysed the PCR reads in MiXCR, keeping a single row per CDR3 protein. Among 100,000 or so distinct CDR3 sequences listed, 10% to 15% were seen once. The sample was PBMCs from the stem cell graft donor, taken from the stem cell graft. These TCRs come from a human donor who donated a stem cell graft to a child with inherited bone marrow failure. Both conserved end residues are part of each CDR3. D genes are given only for firm matches. Clone size, where shown, is once, few, many, or a class for clones that have expanded.

d_call,clone_size,j_call,v_call,cdr3_nt,cdr3_aa
-,-,TRBJ2-7,TRBV7-2,TGTGCCAGCAGCCCCGAGGCTGCCACCTACGAGCAGTACTTC,CASSPEAATYEQYF
-,-,TRBJ2-7,TRBV20-1,TGCAGTGCTATTGACCAGGAATTTTCCTACGAGCAGTACTTC,CSAIDQEFSYEQYF
TRBD1,-,TRBJ1-5,TRBV6-2/TRBV6-3,TGTGCCAGCAGTGGCCCTAGGACAGGGCTTTTTCAGCCCCAGCATTTT,CASSGPRTGLFQPQHF
TRBD1,few,TRBJ2-2,TRBV29-1,TGCAGCGCCATCACAGGGGACGACGCGAACACCGGGGAGCTGTTTTTT,CSAITGDDANTGELFF
TRBD2,many,TRBJ2-4,TRBV2,TGTGCCAGCAGTGAACGGCGGGGGGAGGGCGGCATTCAGTACTTC,CASSERRGEGGIQYF
-,many,TRBJ1-3,TRBV12-3/TRBV12-4,TGTGCCAGCAGACTAAGAAACACCATATATTTT,CASRLRNTIYF
-,many,TRBJ1-1,TRBV19,TGTGCCAGTAGTATAGTAGGAGCGCCTGCCTACACTGAAGCTTTCTTT,CASSIVGAPAYTEAFF
-,-,TRBJ1-1,TRBV6-5,TGTGCCAGCAGTTACTCGATGGACACCCGGGCGGCTTTCTTT,CASSYSMDTRAAFF
-,many,TRBJ2-1,TRBV7-2,TGTGCCAGCAGCCACCGCGCCACGGCTGAGTACAATGAGCAGTTCTTC,CASSHRATAEYNEQFF
-,many,TRBJ2-3,TRBV5-1,TGCGCCAGCAGCTTGTACGGGATTAGCAGGGTGTCCACAGATACGCAGTATTTT,CASSLYGISRVSTDTQYF
-,many,TRBJ2-4,TRBV12-3/TRBV12-4,TGTGCCAGCAGTTTTTTAATCAGTGGGGGACAAGGGTCCGCGAGGCCCAAAAACATTCAGTACTTC,CASSFLISGGQGSARPKNIQYF
-,many,TRBJ2-6,TRBV7-9,TGTGCCAGCAGCTTGGAGACAGTCGGGGCCAACGTCCTGACTTTC,CASSLETVGANVLTF
-,many,TRBJ1-1,TRBV19,TGTGCCAGTAGTATAGGGGTAGTCAGCACTGAAGCTTTCTTT,CASSIGVVSTEAFF
TRBD1,many,TRBJ2-7,TRBV11-2,TGTGCCAGCAGCCGCGGGACAGGGGTGTTCGAGCAGTACTTC,CASSRGTGVFEQYF
-,many,TRBJ1-5,TRBV4-3,TGCGCCAGCAGCCAAGATTGGGACGGCCCAACGCAGCCCCAGCATTTT,CASSQDWDGPTQPQHF
TRBD2,many,TRBJ2-5,TRBV11-2,TGTGCCAGCAGCCCAACTTTCGGCGGGAGTTGGGGGGTAGAGACCCAGTACTTC,CASSPTFGGSWGVETQYF
-,many,TRBJ1-6,TRBV25-1,TGTGCCAGCAGTGAATATTCCGAAGGTTCACCCCTCCACTTT,CASSEYSEGSPLHF
TRBD1,many,TRBJ2-7,TRBV15,TGTGCCACCAGCAGCGACAGGGTATTTTCCTACGAGCAGTACTTC,CATSSDRVFSYEQYF
-,many,TRBJ2-3,TRBV7-2,TGTGCCAGCAGTCGGATGGAGGATACGCAGTATTTT,CASSRMEDTQYF
-,-,TRBJ1-1,TRBV15,TGTGCCACCAGCAGTAAGGGGAACACTGAAGCTTTCTTT,CATSSKGNTEAFF
-,-,TRBJ1-1,TRBV10-2,TGCGCCAGCAGACCACAGGACTCGAACACTGAAGCTTTCTTT,CASRPQDSNTEAFF
TRBD1,many,TRBJ2-4,TRBV5-1,TGCGCCAGCAGCCCCACGACAGGGGTGAACATTCAGTACTTC,CASSPTTGVNIQYF
-,-,TRBJ2-1,TRBV7-2,TGTGCCAGCAGCCGGGTTGCGACTATCTCCTACAATGAGCAGTTCTTC,CASSRVATISYNEQFF
-,many,TRBJ2-6,TRBV13,TGTGCCAGCAGCTTAGTTGGCTTCGGTCAGCTTTCTGGGGCCAACGTCCTGACTTTC,CASSLVGFGQLSGANVLTF
TRBD1,many,TRBJ2-7,TRBV15,TGTGCCACCAGCGACAGGGTCTCCTACGAGCAGTACTTC,CATSDRVSYEQYF
-,many,TRBJ1-1,TRBV7-2,TGTGCCAGCAGGCAGACCACCTCGAACACTGAAGCTTTCTTT,CASRQTTSNTEAFF
-,many,TRBJ2-5,TRBV9,TGTGCCAGCAGCCCCAACGCGGAGACCCAGTACTTC,CASSPNAETQYF
-,many,TRBJ2-1,TRBV7-9,TGTGCCAGCAGCCCCGGGAACCGGAACAATGAGCAGTTCTTC,CASSPGNRNNEQFF
TRBD2,many,TRBJ2-4,TRBV7-9,TGTGCCAGCAGCGCAGAAGCGGGGGTTCAGTACTTC,CASSAEAGVQYF
TRBD2,many,TRBJ2-2,TRBV7-6,TGTGCCAGCAGATCGAGCGGGAGCGTCACCGGGGAGCTGTTTTTT,CASRSSGSVTGELFF
-,-,TRBJ2-7,TRBV5-1,TGCGCCAGCAGCTGGAACACAGGGAACGAGCAGTACTTC,CASSWNTGNEQYF
-,many,TRBJ2-3,TRBV7-2,TGTGCCAGCAGCTTAGGACACCCTGCAGATACGCAGTATTTT,CASSLGHPADTQYF
TRBD1,many,TRBJ2-7,TRBV5-1,TGCGCCAGCAGCCCCATGGGGAGAGGGGGCCACTACGAGCAGTACTTC,CASSPMGRGGHYEQYF
TRBD1,many,TRBJ2-1,TRBV27,TGTGCCAGCAGTGGAACAGGGGCCTACAATGAGCAGTTCTTC,CASSGTGAYNEQFF
-,many,TRBJ1-1,TRBV11-2,TGTGCCAGCAGCCCGGACGGCACTGAAGCTTTCTTT,CASSPDGTEAFF
-,many,TRBJ2-3,TRBV11-2,TGTGCCAGCAGCCCAGGGGTTAGCACAGATACGCAGTATTTT,CASSPGVSTDTQYF
-,many,TRBJ2-3,TRBV19,TGTGCCAGTACCATTAAATCTTCCGGTGGAGATACGCAGTATTTT,CASTIKSSGGDTQYF
-,many,TRBJ1-6,TRBV7-9,TGTGCCAGCAGCCCTGCATTCAATTCACCCCTCCACTTT,CASSPAFNSPLHF
-,many,TRBJ2-2,TRBV5-6,TGTGCCAGCAGCTTGGCGGGCGGGAACACCGGGGAGCTGTTTTTT,CASSLAGGNTGELFF
TRBD1,many,TRBJ1-2,TRBV12-3/TRBV12-4,TGTGCCAGCAGTTTCTCGGGACAGCATTCCCCATATGGCTACACCTTC,CASSFSGQHSPYGYTF
-,-,TRBJ1-1,TRBV7-9,TGTGCCAGCAGCTTTGACCCTAACACTGAAGCTTTCTTT,CASSFDPNTEAFF
-,many,TRBJ2-7,TRBV28,TGTGCCAGCAGTTTTGTCGGCAGAGATCCATCCGAGCAGTACTTC,CASSFVGRDPSEQYF
-,many,TRBJ1-4,TRBV4-1,TGCGCCAGCAGCCAAGATTCCGTGGGGCAGGGACGCGACGAAAAACTGTTTTTT,CASSQDSVGQGRDEKLFF
-,many,TRBJ2-3,TRBV20-1,TGCAGTGCTAAGGGACCCTTGGGGACAGATACGCAGTATTTT,CSAKGPLGTDTQYF